These 29 T cell receptor beta chains were all obtained from the same sample, sequenced in a study of cytomegalovirus exposure and HLA in healthy donors. The PCR had 60 Vbeta and 13 Jbeta primers. TCRdb's table, derived via immunoSEQ multiplex PCR, lists solely in-frame clones and lacks some. The sample has more than 150,000 clones; about 85% are singletons. Sequenced sample: PBMCs. These receptors came from a girl aged 10-17 years in good health and CMV-seropositive.

The chain has TRBV11-3 and TRBJ2-2; D is ambiguous. Per germline, CDR1 SGHNT and CDR2 YENEEA. V dropped 5 bases and J dropped 5 bases, with 9 bases sitting between them. The CDR3 has 13 residues. The CDR3 DNA sequence: TGTGCCAGCAGCCCCAGGTGGACCGGGGAGCTGTTTTTT. This encodes CASSPRWTGELFF.

This clone was seen a handful of times. V usage is TRBV11-2 and J usage is TRBJ2-3, with 9 positions matching TRBD2. CDR3 length equals 14 residues. V was clipped by 3 bases and J by 4 bases; unmatched bases: 2. CDR1 SGHAT and CDR2 FQNNGV come from the germline V gene. CDR3 residues: CASSFLAGPDTQYF. The DNA of the CDR3 is TGTGCCAGCAGCTTCCTAGCGGGACCAGATACGCAGTATTTT.

This clone was picked up a small number of times. This chain joins TRBV5-4 and TRBJ2-7, with TRBD2 matching 7 bases. The CDR3 runs 13 residues. With V trimmed by 4 bases and J by 4 bases, 5 bases remained unmatched. Germline assignment: CDR1 SGHNT and CDR2 YYREEE (reference sequence). This CDR3 reads CASSPAGAYEQYF. DNA for the CDR3: TGTGCCAGCAGCCCTGCGGGAGCTTACGAGCAGTACTTC.

The chain carries TRBV7-8 and TRBJ1-2; D not resolved. The germline V and J ends were trimmed by 5 bases and 8 bases, with 9 bases remaining between them. Germline CDR1 is SGHVS and CDR2 is FQNEAQ. This CDR3 spans 11 amino acids. The CDR3 nucleotides read TGTGCCAGCAGCGCGGAGAGAGGCTACACCTTC. Translation: CASSAERGYTF.

J is TRBJ1-1 and V is TRBV6-5, with D hard to call. Germline CDR1 is MNHEY and CDR2 is SVGAGI. CDR3 size: 11 residues. V was trimmed by 2 bases and J by 9 bases, leaving 7 bases between them. CDR3 residues: CASSYERQAFF. For the CDR3, the DNA is TGTGCCAGCAGTTACGAGCGTCAAGCTTTCTTT.

V gene TRBV29-1 combines with J gene TRBJ2-3, with 9 bases that match TRBD2. Germline CDR1 is SQVTM and CDR2 is ANQGSEA. Germline trimming cut 4 bases from V and 6 bases from J; bases unmatched to any gene: 8. The CDR3 runs 14 residues. CDR3 nucleotides: TGCAGCGTTGGGGGGGGTAGCGGGAGCGATACGCAGTATTTT. Translation: CSVGGGSGSDTQYF.

With respect to this clone: Additional DNA sequences in this sample encode the identical CDR3. The chain combines TRBV29-1 with TRBJ2-7, with 7 nucleotides matching TRBD2. This CDR3 contains 13 residues. The V segment lost 6 bases and the J segment 4 bases; nucleotides outside the gene matches: 9. CDR1 SQVTM and CDR2 ANQGSEA come from the germline V gene. The CDR3 loop is CSVEEGGVYEQYF. DNA of the CDR3: TGCAGCGTCGAGGAGGGAGGGGTGTACGAGCAGTACTTC.

This clone was observed a few times. V and J are TRBV18 and TRBJ2-6, with D unresolved. This CDR3 has 17 amino acids. CDR1 and CDR2 from the germline V gene are KGHSH and LQKENI. The ends were cut back, 1 base at V and 1 base at J, with 11 bases in the middle. CDR3 in amino acids: CASSPRVERSGANVLTF. The CDR3 bases are TGTGCCAGCTCACCACGTGTGGAGAGATCTGGGGCCAACGTCCTGACTTTC.

V and J are TRBV5-4 and TRBJ2-3; D might be TRBD2 (6 bases). The germline V and J ends were trimmed by 4 bases and 4 bases, with 22 bases remaining between them. The CDR3 is 17 amino acids. Germline V gene sequence: CDR1 SGHNT, CDR2 YYREEE (reference sequence). The CDR3 DNA is TGTGCCAGCAGCGGTACCCCTGGCGGGATACTCTCAGATACGCAGTATTTT. It encodes CASSGTPGGILSDTQYF.

The J gene is TRBJ1-1, the V gene TRBV5-4, with 7 positions matching TRBD1. The CDR3 covers 14 residues. V was pared by 0 bases and J by 10 bases, with 9 bases of the junction left unmatched. Germline CDR1 is SGHNT and CDR2 is YYREEE (reference sequence). The CDR3 bases are TGTGCCAGCAGCTTGGAGGGGGCCCGACCCTTAGCTTTCTTT. Amino acid sequence: CASSLEGARPLAFF.

The V call is TRBV27, the J call TRBJ2-1; D gene ambiguous. V gave up 1 base and J gave up 9 bases, with 16 bases separating them. In germline, CDR1 is MNHEY, CDR2 SMNVEV (reference sequence). The length of the CDR3 is 15 residues. The CDR3 loop reads CASSLWSAMYAEQFF. As DNA, the CDR3 is TGTGCCAGCAGTTTATGGTCAGCGATGTATGCTGAGCAGTTCTTC.

CDR3 DNA sequence: TGTGCCAGCCACCGAACAGGAAATAATTTTTACGAGCAGTACTTC. It specifies CASHRTGNNFYEQYF. The chain couples TRBV7-8 to TRBJ2-7; TRBD1 might be the D (5 bases). V was clipped by 8 bases and J by 4 bases, with 21 bases between them. The CDR3 has 15 amino acids. The germline CDR1 and CDR2 sequences are SGHVS and FQNEAQ.

The chain is built from TRBV4-2 and TRBJ2-3; TRBD2 is a possible D gene (6 bases). Germline V gene lookup returns CDR1 LGHNA and CDR2 YNFKEQ. The germline V and J ends were trimmed by 0 bases and 2 bases, with 27 bases remaining between them. The CDR3 consists of 21 residues. CDR3 residues: CASSQDLVGGYPLLSTDTQYF. CDR3 coding DNA: TGTGCCAGCAGCCAAGATTTGGTGGGGGGATACCCCCTCCTATCCACAGATACGCAGTATTTT.

This rearrangement joins TRBV6-1 to TRBJ2-5, with TRBD1 matching over 7 bases. V lost 3 bases and J lost 5; bases outside the gene matches: 6. Germline-derived CDR1 and CDR2 are MNHNS and SASEGT. CDR3 length: 14 amino acids. CDR3 protein: CASSEPQGWETQYF. The CDR3 bases are TGTGCCAGCAGTGAGCCACAGGGGTGGGAGACCCAGTACTTC.

V gene TRBV5-1 combines with J gene TRBJ2-1; TRBD2 agrees at 8 bases. From germline, CDR1 is SGHRS and CDR2 YFSETQ. The length of the CDR3 is 16 residues. V trimming: 4 bases; J trimming: 0 bases; junction bases outside the gene matches: 6. CDR3 in amino acids: CASSQITSGSYNEQFF. The DNA of the CDR3 is TGCGCCAGCAGCCAGATTACTAGCGGCTCCTACAATGAGCAGTTCTTC.

The chain joins TRBV6-1 to TRBJ2-7; 7 nucleotides line up with TRBD1. Germline values: CDR1 MNHNS, CDR2 SASEGT. Trimming at V came to 1 base and at J to 0 bases, leaving 6 bases not matched to a gene. There are 16 residues in the CDR3. The CDR3 protein is CASSEGDRGSSYEQYF. CDR3 coding DNA: TGTGCCAGCAGTGAAGGGGACAGAGGCTCCTCCTACGAGCAGTACTTC.

The rearrangement links TRBV11-2 to TRBJ1-4; D is undetermined. The CDR3 consists of 15 residues. V shed 4 bases and J shed 9 bases, with 18 bases lying between them. The V gene's germline CDR1 is SGHAT and CDR2 FQNNGV. The CDR3 sequence is CASSSLAVLKKKLFF. CDR3 in DNA: TGTGCCAGCAGCTCACTCGCTGTCCTCAAAAAAAAACTGTTTTTT.

This chain joins TRBV7-8 and TRBJ1-4; unclear D gene. V lost 3 bases, J lost 1 base, and 12 bases lay in between. CDR3 length: 16 amino acids. Per germline, CDR1 SGHVS and CDR2 FQNEAQ. CDR3 DNA sequence: TGTGCCAGCAGCTTTGGGCCAGAGGGAACTAATGAAAAACTGTTTTTT. Amino acids: CASSFGPEGTNEKLFF.

The rearrangement links TRBV19 to TRBJ2-7; TRBD1 aligns across 9 bases. V lost 11 bases, J lost 2 bases, and 10 bases stayed unmatched. The V gene's germline CDR1 is LNHDA and CDR2 SQIVND (reference sequence). The CDR3 covers 14 residues. The CDR3 nucleotides read TGTGCCGTAAGCCCGGGACAGGGAGCCTACGAGCAGTACTTC. Its protein is CAVSPGQGAYEQYF.

This chain connects TRBV29-1 to TRBJ2-7, with TRBD2 identical over 9 bases. After removal of 1 base from V and 7 bases from J, the junction contained 23 bases not matched to a gene. There are 19 residues in the CDR3. Germline V gives CDR1 SQVTM, CDR2 ANQGSEA. CDR3 nucleotides: TGCAGCGTTGAAGGTGTACAGGGAGCTCCTCCGGGACTAGCCGCAGAGCAGTACTTC. Its translation: CSVEGVQGAPPGLAAEQYF.

The rearrangement uses TRBV18 and TRBJ2-5, with a tentative D call TRBD2 (6 bases). The J call may be in error: the DNA end matches TRBJ2-7 better. CDR3 length: 14 amino acids. Per the germline V gene, CDR1 is KGHSH and CDR2 is LQKENI. The CDR3 DNA sequence: TGTGCCAGCTCACCACCAAGCGGGTGGTACGAGCAGTACTTC. Its protein product is CASSPPSGWYEQYF.

V usage is TRBV7-3 and J usage is TRBJ2-1; 7 nucleotides align to TRBD1. Per germline, CDR1 SGHTA and CDR2 FQGTGA. This CDR3 is built from 16 residues. Trimming at V came to 5 bases and at J to 0 bases, leaving 7 bases not matched to a gene. The DNA for the CDR3 is TGTGCCAGCAGCCTAGGGGGCTCCAGCTCCTACAATGAGCAGTTCTTC. Its translation: CASSLGGSSSYNEQFF.

The sample holds one count of this clone. The J gene is TRBJ2-1, the V gene TRBV7-6; maybe TRBD2 (6 bases). Germline V gene data show CDR1 as SGHVS and CDR2 as FNYEAQ. The CDR3 has 17 residues. V was shortened by 5 bases and J by 3 bases, with 20 bases between the two germline ends. The CDR3 reads CASSSPIGIAVYNEQFF. CDR3 DNA sequence: TGTGCCAGCAGCAGTCCCATCGGTATAGCGGTCTACAATGAGCAGTTCTTC.

V gene TRBV30 combines with J gene TRBJ1-2, with TRBD1 as a possible D gene (6 bases). V lost 5 bases and J 5 bases, leaving 15 bases between the germline ends. Germline assignment: CDR1 GTSNPN and CDR2 SVGIG (reference sequence). CDR3 length equals 13 residues. The CDR3 protein is CAWDPRGGYGYTF. The CDR3 coding sequence is TGTGCCTGGGACCCCAGGGGCGGGTATGGCTACACCTTC.

The chain joins TRBV4-3 to TRBJ1-1; TRBD1 agrees at 10 bases. J was trimmed by 4 bases and V by 2 bases; bases with no gene match: 4. Per the germline V gene, CDR1 is LGHNA and CDR2 is YSLEER. CDR3 length: 15 residues. The CDR3 nucleotides are TGCGCCAGCAGCCAAAACCGGGACAGGGGCACTGAAGCTTTCTTT. Translation: CASSQNRDRGTEAFF.

The chain joins TRBV5-1 to TRBJ2-7; D remains ambiguous. V shed 6 bases and J shed 2 bases, with 6 bases lying between them. This CDR3 has 11 residues. CDR1 and CDR2 (germline): SGHRS, YFSETQ. The CDR3 protein is CASKRAYEQYF. The CDR3, as DNA: TGCGCCAGCAAACGGGCCTACGAGCAGTACTTC.

The J gene is TRBJ2-7, the V gene TRBV5-1; TRBD2 agrees at 7 bases. Germline values: CDR1 SGHRS, CDR2 YFSETQ. J lost 1 base, V lost 0 bases, and 7 bases had no gene match. CDR3 length: 16 amino acids. CDR3 bases: TGCGCCAGCAGCTTGGATCGGCAGGGAGGGTCCTACGAGCAGTACTTC. Its translation: CASSLDRQGGSYEQYF.

This clone occurred once. The CDR3 loop reads CASSPDRGGSSGNTIYF. Here the CDR3 DNA reads TGCGCCAGCAGCCCCGACCGGGGGGGGAGCTCTGGAAACACCATATATTTT. The V call is TRBV5-1, the J call TRBJ1-3; D might be TRBD1 (5 bases). The CDR3 sequence is 17 residues long. V was clipped by 4 bases and J by 0 bases, with 17 bases between them. From germline, CDR1 is SGHRS and CDR2 YFSETQ.

The chain employs TRBV10-3 and TRBJ1-1, with D tentatively TRBD1 (6 bases). This CDR3 comprises 13 residues. Trimming removed 6 bases at V and 9 bases at J, with 17 bases between. Germline V CDR1 and CDR2: ENHRY, SYGVKD. The DNA of the CDR3 is TGTGCCATCAGGGGCCCGACAGGAGGAAAAGCTTTCTTT. Translated: CAIRGPTGGKAFF.